These 15 T cell receptor beta chains originate from one sample sequenced in a study of cytomegalovirus exposure and HLA in healthy donors. Sequenced by immunoSEQ multiplex PCR; TCRdb stores in-frame clones only, minus some. The sample records 250,000 to 400,000 clones, 88% being singletons. Specimen: PBMCs. The receptors originated from a man aged 25 to 40 in good health and CMV-seronegative.

The gene calls are TRBV19 and TRBJ2-2; 15 bases are a match to TRBD2. The germline V gene has CDR1 LNHDA and CDR2 SQIVND (reference sequence). The CDR3 runs to 18 residues. V dropped 2 bases and J dropped 5; count of bases not matched to a gene: 6. The CDR3 sequence is CASSIRTSGGAGTGELFF. The CDR3 bases are TGTGCCAGTAGTATAAGGACTAGCGGGGGGGCCGGTACCGGGGAGCTGTTTTTT.

This rearrangement joins TRBV2 to TRBJ1-2, with D possibly matching TRBD1 (6 bases). The CDR3 contains 15 residues. The V end lost 5 bases, the J end lost 4 bases, and 17 bases lay between the germline ends. Looked up from germline, CDR1 is SNHLY and CDR2 is FYNNEI. Here the CDR3 DNA reads TGTGCCAGCAGTCCTTGGGACATCCCAACCTATGGCTACACCTTC. It yields the protein CASSPWDIPTYGYTF. Full variable domain (outside the CDR3, taken from reference TRBV2 and TRBJ1-2): EPEVTQTPSHQVTQMGQEVILRCVPISNHLYFYWYRQILGQKVEFLVSFYNNEISEKSEIFDDQFSVERPDGSNFTLKIRSTKLEDSAMYFCASSPWDIPTYGYTFGSGTRLTVV.

The chain employs TRBV11-2 and TRBJ2-7; TRBD1 matches 9 bases. Per the germline V gene, CDR1 is SGHAT and CDR2 is FQNNGV. The V and J ends lost 5 bases and 4 bases, in that order; junction bases with no gene match: 3. CDR3 size: 13 residues. The CDR3 here is CASSTGTGYEQYF. As DNA, the CDR3 is TGTGCCAGCAGCACCGGGACAGGGTACGAGCAGTACTTC.

V usage is TRBV6-5 and J usage is TRBJ2-7, with D unresolved. The CDR3 length is 14 residues. With 4 bases removed from V and 2 bases from J, the gap between germline ends came to 12 bases. Germline CDR1 and CDR2: MNHEY and SVGAGI. In DNA form, the CDR3 reads TGTGCCAGCAGTTTTCTAGGCGACCCCTACGAGCAGTACTTC. Translated, it gives CASSFLGDPYEQYF.

The CDR3 DNA reads as TGTGCCAGCAGCCCGCAGGGGACCCACTACTATGGCTACACCTTC. This encodes CASSPQGTHYYGYTF. The rearrangement joins TRBV11-2 to TRBJ1-2, with D possibly TRBD1 on 6 matching bases. Per germline, CDR1 SGHAT and CDR2 FQNNGV. There are 15 residues in the CDR3. V lost 5 bases to trimming and J lost 3 bases, with 16 bases between them.

The rearrangement uses TRBV15 and TRBJ1-5; D not resolved. Trimming took off 0 bases at V and 2 bases at J, with 20 bases between the two ends. Germline V CDR1 and CDR2: LNHNV, YYDKDF (reference sequence). This CDR3 contains 19 residues. The CDR3 spells CATSRDLLGPLEGNQPQHF. The CDR3 DNA follows: TGTGCCACCAGCAGAGATCTTCTGGGCCCACTGGAAGGCAATCAGCCCCAGCATTTT.

The chain recombines TRBV7-7 with TRBJ2-5; 8 bases map to TRBD2. V trimming: 5 bases; J trimming: 4 bases; junction bases outside the gene matches: 12. The CDR3 runs to 16 residues. Germline V gives CDR1 SSHAT, CDR2 FNYEAQ (reference sequence). Written as DNA, the CDR3 is TGTGCCAGCAGCCCCCAAACCGGGGGGGCGCGAGAGACCCAGTACTTC. It codes for CASSPQTGGARETQYF.

The V gene is TRBV11-2, the J gene TRBJ2-7, with TRBD1 as a possible D gene (6 bases). The CDR3 loop spans 15 amino acids. Per the germline V gene, CDR1 is SGHAT and CDR2 is FQNNGV. V shed 5 bases and J shed 2 bases, with 16 bases lying between them. Here the CDR3 reads CASSRTLGAAYEQYF. The CDR3 DNA sequence: TGTGCCAGCAGCCGAACTCTGGGGGCCGCCTACGAGCAGTACTTC.

This chain links TRBV9 with TRBJ2-1; 7 bases are a match to TRBD2. V lost 4 bases to trimming and J lost 3 bases; unmatched junction nucleotides: 7. Germline values: CDR1 SGDLS, CDR2 YYNGEE. The CDR3 runs 15 residues. The CDR3 DNA is TGTGCCAGCAGCACAAGCGGGGTTCGCTACAATGAGCAGTTCTTC. Protein sequence: CASSTSGVRYNEQFF.

The chain couples TRBV10-3 to TRBJ2-3; 10 nucleotides match TRBD2. Losses at the gene ends were 2 bases for V and 4 bases for J; bases not matched to a gene: 9. Germline V CDR1 and CDR2: ENHRY, SYGVKD. There are 17 residues in the CDR3. In DNA, the CDR3 is TGTGCCATCAGTGAGGGAGTAGCGGGGGGAGTAGCAGATACGCAGTATTTT. Its protein is CAISEGVAGGVADTQYF.

V is TRBV27 and J is TRBJ2-1, with D unclear. The CDR3 covers 13 residues. Germline-derived CDR1 and CDR2 are MNHEY and SMNVEV (reference sequence). Trimming cost V 11 bases and J 2 bases, with 13 bases left between them. Here the CDR3 DNA reads TGTGCCGCCCTAGGCCGTACCTACAATGAGCAGTTCTTC. Residues: CAALGRTYNEQFF.

The CDR3 nucleotides are TGCGCCAGCAGCTCTAGCGACAGGGACCTTTCCTACGAGCAGTACTTC. Residues: CASSSSDRDLSYEQYF. The V call is TRBV5-1, the J call TRBJ2-7, with a tentative D call TRBD1 (7 bases). This CDR3 contains 16 residues. The V end was cut by 3 bases, the J end by 1 base, with 17 bases between. CDR1 SGHRS and CDR2 YFSETQ come from the germline V gene.

The chain has TRBV29-1 and TRBJ2-1, with 12 nucleotides matching TRBD2. The ends lost 5 bases at V and 0 bases at J; junction bases unmatched: 14. Germline loops: CDR1 SQVTM, CDR2 ANQGSEA. CDR3 length equals 19 residues. The CDR3 sequence is CSVPLTGLAGPYSYNEQFF. Here the CDR3 DNA reads TGCAGCGTTCCCCTCACAGGACTAGCGGGGCCTTACTCCTACAATGAGCAGTTCTTC.

This clone was recorded once. The CDR3 protein is CASANRDRASYEQYF. CDR3 sequence (DNA): TGCGCCAGCGCTAACCGGGACAGGGCCTCCTACGAGCAGTACTTC. This sequence joins TRBV5-1 and TRBJ2-7; 9 bases are a match to TRBD1. The CDR3 is 15 residues long. Looked up from germline, CDR1 is SGHRS and CDR2 is YFSETQ. Losses at the gene ends were 7 bases for V and 0 bases for J; bases not matched to a gene: 8.

This chain joins TRBV6-5 and TRBJ2-1, with unresolved D. Germline values: CDR1 MNHEY, CDR2 SVGAGI. Trimming removed 5 bases at V and 7 bases at J, with 12 bases between. The CDR3 totals 13 residues. The CDR3 region is CASSISHMNEQFF. As DNA, the CDR3 is TGTGCCAGCAGTATTTCCCACATGAATGAGCAGTTCTTC.